This paragraph reports one TCR beta chain. Its matching antigen is unknown. This entry is derived from a study of OX40 agonist ivuxolimab in advanced cancers. Broader study findings: Low normalized T-cell clonal expansion was additionally recorded for some nonresponders.

Sequencing used immunoSEQ multiplex PCR; TCRdb keeps in-frame clones, though not all of them. The sample comprises tens of thousands of clones, around four fifths of which are singletons, and more than 10% rests with the top ten. V shed 0 bases and J shed 4 bases, with 12 bases lying between them. The germline V gene has CDR1 MNHEY and CDR2 SMNVEV (reference sequence). This CDR3 comprises 15 residues. The chain employs TRBV27 and TRBJ1-1; D is ambiguous. The sample in question was CD4+ or CD8+ T cells sorted from blood, obtained in a trial of the OX40 agonist ivuxolimab. The TCR originated in an adult with an advanced solid tumor such as melanoma, head and neck, liver or kidney cancer. The CDR3 DNA is TGTGCCAGCAGTTTATCAGAGGGATCGGGCACTGAAGCTTTCTTT. Translated, it gives CASSLSEGSGTEAFF.